This T cell receptor (beta chain) originates from a study of T cells after yellow fever vaccination. Points from the study as a whole: Repertoires sorted by FACS could include abundant clonotypes that are contaminants from the bulk population. Booster samples showed a return of most primary-vaccination clones (under 98% CD4, around 88% CD8).

This CDR3 spans 15 amino acids. V shed 1 base and J shed 5 bases, with 13 bases lying between them. Germline V gene lookup returns CDR1 SGHRS and CDR2 YFSETQ. MiXCR was run by TCRdb on the 5' RACE reads, yielding one entry per CDR3 protein. The sample lists about 130,000 distinct CDR3 sequences, more than 6.5% occurring once. This clonotype was counted ten times or more. Its antigen is undetermined. This TCR was recovered from a man between 18 and 35 years old who received the YFV17D yellow fever vaccine. Sequencing used CD4+ T cells sorted from PBMCs, obtained 10 days after the first yellow fever vaccination. V gene TRBV5-1 combines with J gene TRBJ1-5, with D perhaps TRBD1 (5 bases). CDR3: CASSLLLGVDQPQHF. The CDR3 DNA reads as TGCGCCAGCAGCTTGTTACTGGGGGTAGATCAGCCCCAGCATTTT.